The 9 T cell receptor beta chains listed next were all sequenced from one sample in a study of T-cell reconstitution after alpha-beta-depleted transplantation in children. Unique molecular identifiers were used to barcode this TCRbeta library. TCRdb passed the PCR reads through MiXCR, listing each CDR3 protein once. This sample yields around 270,000 distinct CDR3 sequences, of which over 7.5% are seen a single time; approximately 9% belongs to the top ten. These TCRs are of unknown antigen specificity. Broader study findings: T-cell counts and diversity at one year post-transplant came mainly from newly produced T cells.

This material consisted of peripheral blood, taken 360 days after TCRalphabeta/CD19-depleted stem cell transplant. These receptors all come from a female patient between 2 and 15 years old who had a stem cell transplant for Fanconi anemia, so the T cells may come from the graft donor.

Many counts were recorded for this clonotype. The chain joins TRBV3-1 to TRBJ2-1; D possibly matches TRBD1 or TRBD2 (5 bases each). Germline assignment: CDR1 LGHDT and CDR2 YNNKEL (reference sequence). Trimming took 2 bases from V and 0 from J, leaving 11 bases between them. This CDR3 region has 16 residues. Written as DNA, the CDR3 is TGTGCCAGCAGCCAACCGAAGGGGAGCTCCTACAATGAGCAGTTCTTC. As protein: CASSQPKGSSYNEQFF.

This clonotype was recorded many times. V and J are TRBV27 and TRBJ2-7; D may be TRBD1 or TRBD2 (5 bases each). Germline-derived CDR1 and CDR2 are MNHEY and SMNVEV (reference sequence). The CDR3 is 15 residues long. V lost 3 bases and J lost 3, with 15 bases in between. The CDR3 DNA follows: TGTGCCAGCAGTTTTCGGGGACCGACCCGCTACGAGCAGTACTTC. Translation gives CASSFRGPTRYEQYF.

This sequence joins TRBV27 and TRBJ1-2; 9 bases fit TRBD1. In germline, CDR1 is MNHEY, CDR2 SMNVEV (reference sequence). The junction had 8 bases not matched to a gene; V was cut back by 5 bases and J by 4 bases. The CDR3 length is 15 residues. The CDR3 DNA follows: TGTGCCAGCAGTCCCGTGGGACAGGGTACCTATGGCTACACCTTC. As protein: CASSPVGQGTYGYTF.

The chain uses TRBV12-3 or TRBV12-4 and TRBJ1-4, with D perhaps matching TRBD1 (5 bases). The CDR3 is 16 residues long. V lost 0 bases and J 7 bases, leaving 15 bases between the germline ends. Written as DNA, the CDR3 is TGTGCCAGCAGTTTAGCGCGACAGTTCGGAGGTGAAAAACTGTTTTTT. It specifies CASSLARQFGGEKLFF.

V usage is TRBV28 and J usage is TRBJ1-5; no definite D call. CDR3 size: 17 residues. Trimming removed 6 bases at V and 3 bases at J, with 21 bases between. Germline CDR1 and CDR2: MDHEN and SYDVKM. The CDR3 here is CASSIRWPFDYNQPQHF. The CDR3 nucleotides read TGTGCCAGCAGCATACGGTGGCCCTTCGACTACAATCAGCCCCAGCATTTT.

The chain is built from TRBV6-2 or TRBV6-3 and TRBJ2-5; D not resolved. Between the trimmed V and J ends, which lost 5 bases and 2 bases, there was a span of 12 bases. Germline CDR1 and CDR2: MNHEY and SVGEGT. The CDR3 loop spans 14 amino acids. CDR3 protein: CASSVDPLQETQYF. The CDR3 coding sequence is TGTGCCAGCAGTGTGGACCCTCTACAAGAGACCCAGTACTTC.

There are many counts of this clonotype. This chain's CDR3 is CASRTRGERRETQYF. CDR3 in DNA: TGTGCCAGCAGGACCCGGGGCGAAAGACGGGAGACCCAGTACTTC. The chain recombines TRBV6-5 with TRBJ2-5; D is tentatively TRBD1 or TRBD2 (5 bases each). The CDR3 consists of 15 residues. Germline lookup yields CDR1 MNHEY and CDR2 SVGAGI. V dropped 6 bases and J dropped 5 bases, with 19 bases sitting between them.

This clonotype was counted at least ten times. The V call is TRBV9, the J call TRBJ1-2; TRBD1 agrees at 7 bases. Germline CDR1 is SGDLS and CDR2 is YYNGEE. Trimming took 4 bases from V and 2 from J; bases not matched to a gene: 8. There are 15 residues in the CDR3. In nucleotides, the CDR3 is TGTGCCAGCAGCCAACGGGACAGAAGAAACTATGGCTACACCTTC. This gives the protein CASSQRDRRNYGYTF.

The chain uses TRBV6-2 or TRBV6-3 and TRBJ2-1; D ambiguous. The CDR3 consists of 15 residues. Deletions cut 4 bases from V and 9 bases from J, with 19 bases between. Germline CDR1 MNHEY, CDR2 SVGEGT. The CDR3 spells CASSSPFSLWIEQFF. The CDR3 DNA reads TGTGCCAGCAGTTCCCCCTTCTCGCTTTGGATTGAGCAGTTCTTC.